A single sample gave rise to the 3 T cell receptor beta chains below, sequenced in a study of cytotoxic CD8 clonotypes in ibrutinib-treated CLL. Assay: immunoSEQ multiplex PCR; the TCRdb copy retains only in-frame clones and omits some. Of 330,000 or so clones in the sample, roughly two thirds were seen once. The sample was PBMCs, taken after 36 months of ibrutinib treatment. These receptors originate from a human donor with chronic lymphocytic leukemia.

This clone was detected once. This sequence joins TRBV19 and TRBJ1-1, with 10 bases matching TRBD1. The CDR3 spans 15 residues. In germline, CDR1 is LNHDA, CDR2 SQIVND (reference sequence). The junction had 11 bases not matched to a gene; V was cut back by 8 bases and J by 5 bases. Written as DNA, the CDR3 is TGTGCCAGTCTCACAACCTGGGACAGGGGTACTGAAGCTTTCTTT. This encodes CASLTTWDRGTEAFF. The variable domain in full, with the rest retrieved from reference TRBV19 and TRBJ1-1, is DGGITQSPKYLFRKEGQNVTLSCEQNLNHDAMYWYRQDPGQGLRLIYYSQIVNDFQKGDIAEGYSVSREKKESFPLTVTSAQKNPTAFYLCASLTTWDRGTEAFFGQGTRLTVV.

The chain links TRBV4-3 to TRBJ2-2, with 13 bases identical to TRBD2. The CDR3 length is 15 residues. Trimming at V came to 4 bases and at J to 5 bases, leaving 1 base not matched to a gene. The germline gives CDR1 LGHNA, CDR2 YSLEER. CDR3 residues: CASSPGLAGTGELFF. The CDR3 DNA reads as TGCGCCAGCAGCCCGGGACTAGCGGGGACCGGGGAGCTGTTTTTT.

This clone has just one count. V is TRBV4-3 and J is TRBJ2-5; 9 bases agree with TRBD2. With V trimmed by 3 bases and J by 1 base, 3 bases remained unmatched. The germline V gene encodes CDR1 LGHNA and CDR2 YSLEER. The CDR3 length is 15 residues. The CDR3 spells CASSHLSGSQETQYF. DNA of the CDR3: TGCGCCAGCAGCCACCTTAGCGGGAGCCAAGAGACCCAGTACTTC.